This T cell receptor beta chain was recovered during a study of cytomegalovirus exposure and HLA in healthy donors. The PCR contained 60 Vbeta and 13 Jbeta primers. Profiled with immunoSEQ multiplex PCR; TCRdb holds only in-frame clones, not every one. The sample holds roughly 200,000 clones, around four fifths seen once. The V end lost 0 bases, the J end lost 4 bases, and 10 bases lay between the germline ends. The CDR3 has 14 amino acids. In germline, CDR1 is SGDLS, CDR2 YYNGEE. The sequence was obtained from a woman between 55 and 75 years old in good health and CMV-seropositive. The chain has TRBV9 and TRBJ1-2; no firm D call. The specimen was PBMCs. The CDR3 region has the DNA TGTGCCAGCAGCGTAGCTACAGACATCTATGGCTACACCTTC. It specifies CASSVATDIYGYTF.